What follows are 23 T cell receptor beta chains derived from one specimen sequenced in a study of beta chain features in type 1 diabetes. cDNA synthesis used the whole RNA isolate, giving expressed TCRB sequences. The repertoire was sequenced with immunoSEQ multiplex PCR; TCRdb's copy has only in-frame clones and lacks some. The profile covers under 950,000 clones, with around a sixth appearing a single time and 0.02% to 0.025% taken by the ten largest. Material: naive CD4+ T cells from blood. These receptors were taken from a woman aged 18-29 years in good health.

There are a few counts of this clone. The chain employs TRBV5-1 and TRBJ2-7, with TRBD2 as a possible D gene (6 bases). Per germline, CDR1 SGHRS and CDR2 YFSETQ. V was pared by 0 bases and J by 5 bases, with 15 bases between. There are 15 residues in the CDR3. CDR3 in amino acids: CASSLATGAIDEQYF. CDR3 coding DNA: TGCGCCAGCAGCTTGGCCACGGGAGCAATTGACGAGCAGTACTTC.

A few counts support this clone. V and J are TRBV5-1 and TRBJ2-7, with a possible D match to TRBD1 (6 bases). This CDR3 comprises 14 residues. The ends were cut back, 1 base at V and 2 bases at J, with 10 bases in the middle. Germline CDR1 is SGHRS and CDR2 is YFSETQ. CDR3 in amino acids: CASSLIRGPYEQYF. The CDR3 nucleotides read TGCGCCAGCAGCTTGATCAGGGGCCCCTACGAGCAGTACTTC.

This clone has just a few counts. The rearrangement joins TRBV7-9 to TRBJ2-1; tentative D call: TRBD2 (5 bases). The V gene lost 2 bases and the J gene lost 10 bases, with 15 bases spanning the gap. This CDR3 region has 14 residues. Germline lookup yields CDR1 SEHNR and CDR2 FQNEAQ (reference sequence). The CDR3: CASSLPLVGGEQFF. DNA for the CDR3: TGTGCCAGCAGCTTACCCCTAGTAGGAGGAGAGCAGTTCTTC.

In this sample, this clone turned up a few times. The chain joins TRBV14 to TRBJ2-7, with unresolved D. The CDR3 covers 14 residues. The germline V gene has CDR1 SGHDN and CDR2 FVKESK. V was pared by 4 bases and J by 6 bases, with 16 bases between. The CDR3 spells CASSRSLLSGEQYF. The DNA for the CDR3 is TGTGCCAGCAGCCGCTCCCTCTTATCGGGCGAGCAGTACTTC.

The chain combines TRBV10-2 with TRBJ1-5; a weak D match, TRBD1 (5 bases). This CDR3 spans 16 amino acids. Trimming shortened V by 4 bases and J by 4 bases, and 17 bases separated the two germline ends. The germline gives CDR1 WSHSY, CDR2 SAAADI. The CDR3 DNA reads TGCGCCAGCAGTGCCTTGGGGAGTGGGGGGAATCAGCCCCAGCATTTT. Amino acids: CASSALGSGGNQPQHF.

The CDR3 nucleotides are TGTGCCAGCAGGTACCGGGCCCGCAAAGAGACCCAGTACTTC. It codes for CASRYRARKETQYF. This chain joins TRBV2 and TRBJ2-5; D gene unclear. The CDR3 sequence is 14 residues long. Germline CDR1 and CDR2: SNHLY and FYNNEI. V gave up 6 bases and J gave up 3 bases, with 14 bases separating them. Combining the CDR3 with reference TRBV2 and TRBJ2-5 gives the whole variable domain EPEVTQTPSHQVTQMGQEVILRCVPISNHLYFYWYRQILGQKVEFLVSFYNNEISEKSEIFDDQFSVERPDGSNFTLKIRSTKLEDSAMYFCASRYRARKETQYFGPGTRLLVL.

The V call is TRBV5-6, the J call TRBJ2-1, with D possibly matching TRBD2 (6 bases). The CDR3 consists of 13 residues. Per the germline V gene, CDR1 is SGHDT and CDR2 is YYEEEE. V shed 3 bases and J shed 15 bases, with 19 bases lying between them. The CDR3 sequence is CASSWWDSQIRFF. For the CDR3, the DNA is TGTGCCAGCAGCTGGTGGGACTCCCAAATACGGTTCTTC.

V and J are TRBV4-3 and TRBJ1-2; D is undetermined. Germline V CDR1 and CDR2: LGHNA, YSLEER. The CDR3 loop spans 17 amino acids. V lost 0 bases and J 8 bases, leaving 22 bases between the germline ends. CDR3 coding DNA: TGCGCCAGCAGCCAAGATATCTATGGACGTAGGGATACGGGCTACACCTTC. The encoded protein is CASSQDIYGRRDTGYTF.

The V and J genes are TRBV5-8 and TRBJ2-4; D may be TRBD2 (6 bases). Deletions cut 1 base from V and 0 bases from J, with 11 bases between. This CDR3 contains 16 residues. Germline CDR1 and CDR2: SGHTS and YDEGEE. This chain's CDR3 is CASSLRGNLAKNIQYF. For the CDR3, the DNA is TGTGCCAGCAGCTTGCGGGGGAACCTAGCCAAAAACATTCAGTACTTC.

This clone was seen only a few times. The chain combines TRBV6-1 with TRBJ2-7; TRBD1 aligns across 7 bases. The CDR3 totals 14 residues. J was trimmed by 5 bases and V by 6 bases; bases with no gene match: 10. Germline V CDR1 and CDR2: MNHNS, SASEGT. CDR3 amino acids: CASSSGGTWDEQYF. The CDR3 nucleotides are TGTGCCAGCAGCTCAGGGGGAACATGGGACGAGCAGTACTTC.

The chain employs TRBV18 and TRBJ1-1; perhaps TRBD1 as D (6 bases). This CDR3 has 14 residues. V dropped 2 bases and J dropped 1 base, with 8 bases sitting between them. The germline gives CDR1 KGHSH, CDR2 LQKENI. CDR3 loop: CASSPAQGNTEAFF. The CDR3 coding sequence is TGTGCCAGCTCACCAGCACAGGGGAACACTGAAGCTTTCTTT.

The chain is built from TRBV5-1 and TRBJ2-1, with TRBD2 identical over 8 bases. J lost 2 bases, V lost 3 bases, and 7 bases had no gene match. CDR1 is SGHRS and CDR2 is YFSETQ in the germline V gene. CDR3 size: 16 residues. CDR3 sequence: CASSSASGRTYNEQFF. The DNA for the CDR3 is TGCGCCAGCAGCTCCGCTAGCGGGCGAACCTACAATGAGCAGTTCTTC.

The chain employs TRBV27 and TRBJ2-7; a weak D match, TRBD1 (5 bases). The CDR3 covers 14 residues. Trimming cost V 0 bases and J 2 bases, with 8 bases left between them. CDR1 is MNHEY and CDR2 is SMNVEV in the germline V gene (reference sequence). The chain's CDR3 is CASSLSRAPYEQYF. CDR3 bases: TGTGCCAGCAGTTTATCCAGGGCCCCCTACGAGCAGTACTTC.

This clone turned up a few times. This chain uses TRBV5-1 with TRBJ2-1; D gene ambiguous. V lost 4 bases and J 4 bases, leaving 18 bases between the germline ends. The CDR3 is 16 amino acids. The germline V gene encodes CDR1 SGHRS and CDR2 YFSETQ. CDR3 in amino acids: CASSTQPTSGYNEQFF. The CDR3 DNA is TGCGCCAGCAGCACCCAACCAACCTCCGGTTACAATGAGCAGTTCTTC.

This clone was observed a few times. This sequence joins TRBV2 and TRBJ1-2; D is undetermined. Germline V gene sequence: CDR1 SNHLY, CDR2 FYNNEI. CDR3 length equals 13 residues. Trimming cost V 7 bases and J 8 bases, with 17 bases left between them. The CDR3 spells CASKEYQFSGYTF. For the CDR3, the DNA is TGTGCCAGCAAGGAATATCAGTTCAGCGGCTACACCTTC.

The chain employs TRBV5-1 and TRBJ2-7; D may correspond to TRBD1 or TRBD2 (5 bases each). V lost 5 bases to trimming and J lost 5 bases, with 11 bases between them. In germline, CDR1 is SGHRS, CDR2 YFSETQ. The CDR3 spans 12 residues. Written as DNA, the CDR3 is TGCGCCAGCAGGGCAGGGAGCGACGAGCAGTACTTC. Translating gives CASRAGSDEQYF.

This clone has a handful of counts. The gene calls are TRBV28 and TRBJ2-1; D perhaps matches TRBD2 (5 bases). The CDR3 totals 16 residues. Germline CDR1 and CDR2: MDHEN and SYDVKM. V was clipped by 6 bases and J by 1 base, with 16 bases between them. This chain's CDR3 is CASSPYSSQSYNEQFF. The CDR3 DNA reads TGTGCCAGCAGCCCCTACTCTAGCCAGTCCTACAATGAGCAGTTCTTC. Full variable domain (missing parts from reference TRBV28 and TRBJ2-1): DVKVTQSSRYLVKRTGEKVFLECVQDMDHENMFWYRQDPGLGLRLIYFSYDVKMKEKGDIPEGYSVSREKKERFSLILESASTNQTSMYLCASSPYSSQSYNEQFFGPGTRLTVL.

The chain carries TRBV28 and TRBJ1-3; 7 bases are a match to TRBD1. Losses at the gene ends were 6 bases for V and 7 bases for J; bases not matched to a gene: 21. CDR3 size: 18 residues. CDR1 is MDHEN, CDR2 SYDVKM, per germline. In nucleotides, the CDR3 is TGTGCCAGCAGCTCGACAGGGTTATTCGGTTTGCGGAAGAACACCATATATTTT. It encodes CASSSTGLFGLRKNTIYF.

The chain uses TRBV21-1 and TRBJ2-7; the table's TRBD1 call for D was not verified on the DNA. TRBV21-1 counts as a pseudogene. CDR3 size: 11 residues. The CDR3 coding sequence is TGTGCCAGCAGCAAAATCAGCGAGCAGTACTTC. The encoded protein is CASSKISEQYF.

This clone came up a few times. The CDR3 DNA reads TGTGCCAGCAGTGAACCCGGGACCAACAATGAGCAGTTCTTC. As protein: CASSEPGTNNEQFF. V is TRBV25-1 and J is TRBJ2-1, with D possibly being TRBD1 or TRBD2 (5 bases each). Germline V gene data show CDR1 as MGHDK and CDR2 as SYGVNS. With 2 bases removed from V and 5 bases from J, the gap between germline ends came to 10 bases. This CDR3 region has 14 residues. Supplemented by reference TRBV25-1 and TRBJ2-1, the full variable domain reads EADIYQTPRYLVIGTGKKITLECSQTMGHDKMYWYQQDPGMELHLIHYSYGVNSTEKGDLSSESTVSRIRTEHFPLTLESARPSHTSQYLCASSEPGTNNEQFFGPGTRLTVL.

This clone was counted a few times. Other DNA sequences of this sample code for an identical CDR3. The J gene is TRBJ2-1, the V gene TRBV5-4; 7 nucleotides line up with TRBD2. The CDR3 length is 15 residues. Germline CDR1 reads SGHNT; CDR2 reads YYREEE (reference sequence). Trimming cost V 0 bases and J 0 bases; bases outside gene matches: 0. CDR3 protein: CASSLGTSSYNEQFF. For the CDR3, the DNA is TGTGCCAGCAGCTTGGGGACTAGCTCCTACAATGAGCAGTTCTTC.

The rearrangement uses TRBV4-3 and TRBJ2-2; 11 bases are shared with TRBD2. This CDR3 is 19 amino acids long. CDR1 and CDR2 from the germline V gene are LGHNA and YSLEER. Trimming took 0 bases from V and 7 from J; bases not matched to a gene: 13. The CDR3 nucleotides read TGCGCCAGCAGCCAAGAGGGCTTACTAGCGGGGGCGATAAACGGGGAGCTGTTTTTT. The encoded protein is CASSQEGLLAGAINGELFF.

This clone was seen a few times. The V gene is TRBV6-5, the J gene TRBJ2-7, with D possibly matching TRBD1 (6 bases). There are 15 residues in the CDR3. CDR1 is MNHEY, CDR2 SVGAGI, per germline. The V end lost 6 bases, the J end lost 2 bases, and 17 bases lay between the germline ends. Here the CDR3 DNA reads TGTGCCAGCAGGGCTAGAGGACAGAAAACCTACGAGCAGTACTTC. Translating it yields CASRARGQKTYEQYF.